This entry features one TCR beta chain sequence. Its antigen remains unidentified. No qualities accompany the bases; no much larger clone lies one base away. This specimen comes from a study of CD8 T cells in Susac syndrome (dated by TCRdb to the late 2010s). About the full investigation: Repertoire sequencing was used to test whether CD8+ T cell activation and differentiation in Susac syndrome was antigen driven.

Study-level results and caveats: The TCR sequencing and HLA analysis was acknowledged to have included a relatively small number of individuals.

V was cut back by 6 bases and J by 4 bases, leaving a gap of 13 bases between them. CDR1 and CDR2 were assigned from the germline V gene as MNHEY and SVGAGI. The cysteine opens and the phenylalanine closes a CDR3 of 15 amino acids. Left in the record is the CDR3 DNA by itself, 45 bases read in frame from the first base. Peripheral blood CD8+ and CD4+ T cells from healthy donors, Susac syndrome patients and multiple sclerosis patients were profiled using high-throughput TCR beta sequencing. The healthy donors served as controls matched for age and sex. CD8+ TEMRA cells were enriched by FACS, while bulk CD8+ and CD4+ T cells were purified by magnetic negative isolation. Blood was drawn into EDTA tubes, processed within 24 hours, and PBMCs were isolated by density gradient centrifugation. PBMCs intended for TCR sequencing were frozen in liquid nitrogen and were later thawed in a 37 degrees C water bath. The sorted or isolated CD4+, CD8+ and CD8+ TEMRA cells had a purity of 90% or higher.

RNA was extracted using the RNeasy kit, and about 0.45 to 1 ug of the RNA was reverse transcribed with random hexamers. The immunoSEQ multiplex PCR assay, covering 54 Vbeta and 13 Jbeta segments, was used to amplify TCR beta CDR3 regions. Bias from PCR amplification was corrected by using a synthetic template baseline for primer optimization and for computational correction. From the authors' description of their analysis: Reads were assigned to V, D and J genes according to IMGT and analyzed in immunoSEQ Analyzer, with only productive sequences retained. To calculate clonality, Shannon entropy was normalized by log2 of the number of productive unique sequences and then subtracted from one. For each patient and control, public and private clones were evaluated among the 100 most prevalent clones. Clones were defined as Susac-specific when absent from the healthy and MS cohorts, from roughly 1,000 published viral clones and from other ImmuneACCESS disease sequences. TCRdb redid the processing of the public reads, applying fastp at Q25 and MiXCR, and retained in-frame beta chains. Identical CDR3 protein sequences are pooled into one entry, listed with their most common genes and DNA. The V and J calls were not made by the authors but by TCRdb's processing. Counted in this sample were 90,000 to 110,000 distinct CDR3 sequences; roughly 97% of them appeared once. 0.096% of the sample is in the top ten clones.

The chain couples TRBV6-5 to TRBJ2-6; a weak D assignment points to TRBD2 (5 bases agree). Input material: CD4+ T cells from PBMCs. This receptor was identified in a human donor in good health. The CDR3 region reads CASRTWETGANVLTF. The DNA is TGTGCCAGCAGGACATGGGAGACCGGGGCCAACGTCCTGACTTTC.